This T cell receptor beta chain is from a study of T cell responses to AZD1222 COVID-19 vaccine. Repertoires were generated with immunoSEQ multiplex PCR, while TCRdb's copy carries only in-frame clones and drops some. The sample shows approximately 67,000 clones, roughly 87% of them seen only once. Study results and caveats: Vaccine-associated CD4 TCRs spanned spike, dominant at 160-218 and 743-854. Epitopes outside B.1.351 and B.1.1.7 mutated regions reportedly drew nearly half of spike TCRs. Spike-specific TCR depth and breadth grew after two AZD1222 doses.

With respect to this clone: Antigen: not known.

The germline gives CDR1 GTSNPN, CDR2 SVGIG (reference sequence). The length of the CDR3 is 13 residues. V lost 0 bases and J 2 bases, leaving 7 bases between the germline ends. The chain is built from TRBV30 and TRBJ1-2; D is possibly TRBD1 (6 bases). This TCR derives from an adult who received the AZD1222 COVID-19 vaccine. The starting material was peripheral blood, obtained 28 days after the second AZD1222 dose. This chain's CDR3 is CAWSVGQNYGYTF. The CDR3, as DNA: TGTGCCTGGAGTGTAGGACAGAACTATGGCTACACCTTC.